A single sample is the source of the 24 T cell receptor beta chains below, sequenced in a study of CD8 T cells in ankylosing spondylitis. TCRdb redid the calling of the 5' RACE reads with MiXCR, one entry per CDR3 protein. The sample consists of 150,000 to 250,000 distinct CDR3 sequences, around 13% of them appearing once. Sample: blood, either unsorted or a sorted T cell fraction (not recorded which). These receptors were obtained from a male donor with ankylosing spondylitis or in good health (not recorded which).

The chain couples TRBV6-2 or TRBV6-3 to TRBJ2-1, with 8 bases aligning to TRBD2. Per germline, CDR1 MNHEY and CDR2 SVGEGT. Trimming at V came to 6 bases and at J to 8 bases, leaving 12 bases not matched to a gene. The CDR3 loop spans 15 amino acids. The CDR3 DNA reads TGTGCCAGCAGCCGCCTGACTAGCGTGGCTCATGAGCAGTTCTTC. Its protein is CASSRLTSVAHEQFF.

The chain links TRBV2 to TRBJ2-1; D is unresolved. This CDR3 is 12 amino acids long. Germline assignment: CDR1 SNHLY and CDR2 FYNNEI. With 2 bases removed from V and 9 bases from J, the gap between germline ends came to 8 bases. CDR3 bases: TGTGCCAGCAGTGAAAAAAAGTTTGAGCAGTTCTTC. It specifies CASSEKKFEQFF.

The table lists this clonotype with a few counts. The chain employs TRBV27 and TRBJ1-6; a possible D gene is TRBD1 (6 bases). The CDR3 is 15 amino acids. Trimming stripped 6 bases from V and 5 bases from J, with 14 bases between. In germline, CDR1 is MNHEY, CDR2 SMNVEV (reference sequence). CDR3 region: CASRTLAGDNSPLHF. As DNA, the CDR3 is TGTGCCAGCAGGACCCTCGCAGGGGATAATTCACCCCTCCACTTT.

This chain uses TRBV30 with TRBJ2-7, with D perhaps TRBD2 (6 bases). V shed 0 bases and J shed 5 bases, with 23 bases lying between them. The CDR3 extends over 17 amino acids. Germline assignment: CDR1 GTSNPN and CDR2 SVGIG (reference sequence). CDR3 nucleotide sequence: TGTGCCTGGAGTGTCCCTAGTGGGACCAATACGGGGGACGAGCAGTACTTC. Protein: CAWSVPSGTNTGDEQYF.

DNA for the CDR3: TGCGCCAGCAGCCCCCACTGGGGGGTAGGAGGCTACGAGCAGTACTTC. Amino acid sequence: CASSPHWGVGGYEQYF. The chain couples TRBV5-1 to TRBJ2-7; tentative D call: TRBD2 (6 bases). The CDR3 spans 16 residues. In germline, CDR1 is SGHRS, CDR2 YFSETQ. With 4 bases removed from V and 3 bases from J, the gap between germline ends came to 20 bases.

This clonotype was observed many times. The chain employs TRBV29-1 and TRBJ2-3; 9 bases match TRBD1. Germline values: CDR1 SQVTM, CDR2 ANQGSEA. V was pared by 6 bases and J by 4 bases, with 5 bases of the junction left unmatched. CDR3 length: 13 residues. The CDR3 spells CSVGGTGSDTQYF. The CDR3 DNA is TGCAGCGTCGGGGGGACAGGGTCAGATACGCAGTATTTT.

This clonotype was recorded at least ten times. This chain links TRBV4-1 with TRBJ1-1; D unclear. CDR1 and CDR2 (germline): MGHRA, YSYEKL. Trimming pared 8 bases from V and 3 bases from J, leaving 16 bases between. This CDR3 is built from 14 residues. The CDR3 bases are TGCGCCAGCGGCGCAGGAGGGTGGGACACTGAAGCTTTCTTT. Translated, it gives CASGAGGWDTEAFF.

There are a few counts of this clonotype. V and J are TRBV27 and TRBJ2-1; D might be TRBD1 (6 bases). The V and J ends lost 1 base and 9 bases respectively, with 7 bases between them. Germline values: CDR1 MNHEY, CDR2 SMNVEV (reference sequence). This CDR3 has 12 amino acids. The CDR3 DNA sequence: TGTGCCAGCAGTTTATTGGGGGCTGAGCAGTTCTTC. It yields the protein CASSLLGAEQFF.

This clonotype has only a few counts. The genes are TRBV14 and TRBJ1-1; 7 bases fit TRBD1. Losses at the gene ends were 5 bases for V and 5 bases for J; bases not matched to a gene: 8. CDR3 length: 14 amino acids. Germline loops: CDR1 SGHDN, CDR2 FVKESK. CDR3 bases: TGTGCCAGCAGCATCACAGGGGTAATAACTGAAGCTTTCTTT. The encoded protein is CASSITGVITEAFF.

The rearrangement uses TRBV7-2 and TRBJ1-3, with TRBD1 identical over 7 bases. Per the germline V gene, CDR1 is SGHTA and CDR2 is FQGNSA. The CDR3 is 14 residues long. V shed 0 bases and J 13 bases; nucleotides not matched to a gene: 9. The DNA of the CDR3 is TGTGCCAGCAGCTTAGCTATAGGACAGGCCGGAATATATTTT. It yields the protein CASSLAIGQAGIYF. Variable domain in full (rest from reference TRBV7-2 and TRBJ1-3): GAGVSQSPSNKVTEKGKDVELRCDPISGHTALYWYRQSLGQGLEFLIYFQGNSAPDKSGLPSDRFSAERTGGSVSTLTIQRTQQEDSAVYLCASSLAIGQAGIYFGEGSWLTVV.

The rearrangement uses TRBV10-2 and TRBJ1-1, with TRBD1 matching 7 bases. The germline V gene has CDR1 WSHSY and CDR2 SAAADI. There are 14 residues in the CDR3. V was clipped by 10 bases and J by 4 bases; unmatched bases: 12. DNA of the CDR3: TGCGCCACCACGGATCCAGGGGGTCTCACTGAAGCTTTCTTT. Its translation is CATTDPGGLTEAFF.

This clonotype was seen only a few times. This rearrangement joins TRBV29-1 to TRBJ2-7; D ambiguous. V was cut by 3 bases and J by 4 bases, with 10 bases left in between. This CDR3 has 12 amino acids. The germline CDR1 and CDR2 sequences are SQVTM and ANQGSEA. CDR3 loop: CSVEEWRYEQYF. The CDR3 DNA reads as TGCAGCGTTGAGGAGTGGCGGTACGAGCAGTACTTC.

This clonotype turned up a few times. The DNA of the CDR3 is TGCAGTGCTAGAGGGACAGACTCGAATGAAAAACTGTTTTTT. As protein: CSARGTDSNEKLFF. This chain links TRBV20-1 with TRBJ1-4; TRBD1 is a possible D gene (6 bases). The germline V gene has CDR1 DFQATT and CDR2 SNEGSKA (reference sequence). V lost 1 base and J lost 5, with 11 bases in between. This CDR3 comprises 14 residues.

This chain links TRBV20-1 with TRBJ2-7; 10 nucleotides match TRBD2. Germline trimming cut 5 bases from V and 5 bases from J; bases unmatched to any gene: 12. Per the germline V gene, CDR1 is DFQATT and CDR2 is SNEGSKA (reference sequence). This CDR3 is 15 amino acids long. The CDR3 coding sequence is TGCAGTGCTGGAGCGGGGGGGCCCTTTTGGAACGAGCAGTACTTC. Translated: CSAGAGGPFWNEQYF.

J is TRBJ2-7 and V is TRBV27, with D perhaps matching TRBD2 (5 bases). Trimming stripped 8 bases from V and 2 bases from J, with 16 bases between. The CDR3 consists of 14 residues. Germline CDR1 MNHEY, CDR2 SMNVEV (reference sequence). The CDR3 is CASSRAAATYEQYF. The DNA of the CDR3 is TGTGCCAGCTCGCGGGCAGCGGCTACCTACGAGCAGTACTTC.

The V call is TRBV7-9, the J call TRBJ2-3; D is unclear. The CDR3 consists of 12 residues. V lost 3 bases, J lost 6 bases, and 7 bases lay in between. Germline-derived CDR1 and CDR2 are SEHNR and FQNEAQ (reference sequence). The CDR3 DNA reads TGTGCCAGCAGCTTTTCGCAGGATACGCAGTATTTT. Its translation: CASSFSQDTQYF.

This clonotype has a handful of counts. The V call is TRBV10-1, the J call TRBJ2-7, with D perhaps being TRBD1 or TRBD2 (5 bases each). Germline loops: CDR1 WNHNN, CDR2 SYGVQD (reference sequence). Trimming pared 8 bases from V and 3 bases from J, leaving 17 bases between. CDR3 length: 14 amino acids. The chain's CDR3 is CASSPGTTNYEQYF. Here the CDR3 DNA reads TGCGCCAGCTCCCCCGGGACCACTAACTACGAGCAGTACTTC.

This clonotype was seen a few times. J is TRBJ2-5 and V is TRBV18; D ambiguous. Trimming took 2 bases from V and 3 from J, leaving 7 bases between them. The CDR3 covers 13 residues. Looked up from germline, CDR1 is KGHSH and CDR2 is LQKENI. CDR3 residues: CASSPKVKETQYF. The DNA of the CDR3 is TGTGCCAGCTCACCAAAAGTTAAAGAGACCCAGTACTTC.

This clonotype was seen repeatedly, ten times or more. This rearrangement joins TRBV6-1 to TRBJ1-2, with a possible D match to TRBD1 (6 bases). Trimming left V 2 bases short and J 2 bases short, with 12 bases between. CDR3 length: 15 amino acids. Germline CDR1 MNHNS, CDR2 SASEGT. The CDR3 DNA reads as TGTGCCAGCAGTGAATACGACAGGATGAACTATGGCTACACCTTC. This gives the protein CASSEYDRMNYGYTF.

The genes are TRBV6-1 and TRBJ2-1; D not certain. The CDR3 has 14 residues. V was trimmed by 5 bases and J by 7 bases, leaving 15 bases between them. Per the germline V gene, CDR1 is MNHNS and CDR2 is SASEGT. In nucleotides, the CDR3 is TGTGCCAGCAGTCAGGAAGTCGGAATGAATGAGCAGTTCTTC. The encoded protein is CASSQEVGMNEQFF.

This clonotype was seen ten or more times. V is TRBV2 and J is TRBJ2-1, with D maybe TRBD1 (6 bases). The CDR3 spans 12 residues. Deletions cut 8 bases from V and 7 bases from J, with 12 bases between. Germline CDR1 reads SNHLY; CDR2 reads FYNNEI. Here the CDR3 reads CASYQDRNEQFF. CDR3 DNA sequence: TGTGCCAGCTACCAGGACAGAAATGAGCAGTTCTTC.

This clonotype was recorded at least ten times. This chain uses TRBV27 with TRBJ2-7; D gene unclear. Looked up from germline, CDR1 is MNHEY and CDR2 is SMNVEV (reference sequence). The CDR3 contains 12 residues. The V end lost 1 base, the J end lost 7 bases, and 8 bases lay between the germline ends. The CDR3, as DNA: TGTGCCAGCAGTTTATTGGGAAAAGAGCAGTACTTC. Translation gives CASSLLGKEQYF.

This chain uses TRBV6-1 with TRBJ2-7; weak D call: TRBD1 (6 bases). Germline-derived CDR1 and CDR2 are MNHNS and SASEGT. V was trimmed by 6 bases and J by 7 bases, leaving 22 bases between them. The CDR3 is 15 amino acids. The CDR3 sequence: CASSPRDNGEGEQYF. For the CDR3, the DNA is TGTGCCAGCAGCCCCCGGGACAACGGGGAAGGAGAGCAGTACTTC.

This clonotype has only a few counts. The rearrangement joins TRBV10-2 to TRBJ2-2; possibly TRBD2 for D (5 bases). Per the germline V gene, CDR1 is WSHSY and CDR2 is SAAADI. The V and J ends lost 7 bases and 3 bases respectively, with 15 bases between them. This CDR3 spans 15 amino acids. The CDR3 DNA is TGCGCCAGCAATCAGGACTCAGAGGACACCGGGGAGCTGTTTTTT. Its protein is CASNQDSEDTGELFF.